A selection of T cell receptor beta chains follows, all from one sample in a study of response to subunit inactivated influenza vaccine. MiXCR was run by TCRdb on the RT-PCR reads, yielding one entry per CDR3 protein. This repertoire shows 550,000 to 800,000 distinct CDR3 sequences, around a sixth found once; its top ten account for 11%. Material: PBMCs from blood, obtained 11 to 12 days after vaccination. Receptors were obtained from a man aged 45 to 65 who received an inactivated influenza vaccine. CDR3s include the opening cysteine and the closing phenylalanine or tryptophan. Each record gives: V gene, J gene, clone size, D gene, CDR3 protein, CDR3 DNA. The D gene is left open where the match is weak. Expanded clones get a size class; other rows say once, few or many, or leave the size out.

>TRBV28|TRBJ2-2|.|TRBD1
CASSPLGTGVNTGELFF
TGTGCCAGCAGTCCACTCGGGACAGGGGTGAACACCGGGGAGCTGTTTTTT
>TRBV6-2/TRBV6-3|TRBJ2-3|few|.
CASSSDDSSTDTQYF
TGTGCCAGCAGTTCCGATGATTCTAGCACAGATACGCAGTATTTT
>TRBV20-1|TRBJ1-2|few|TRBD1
CSASDRGNYGYTF
TGCAGTGCTTCGGACAGGGGGAACTATGGCTACACCTTC
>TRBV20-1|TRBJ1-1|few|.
CSASEWAGTTEAFF
TGCAGTGCTAGTGAATGGGCCGGGACCACTGAAGCTTTCTTT
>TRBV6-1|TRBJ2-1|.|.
CASSGDGSSYNEQFF
TGTGCCAGCAGTGGGGACGGGAGTTCATACAATGAGCAGTTCTTC
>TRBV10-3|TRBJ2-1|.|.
CAATEENNEQFF
TGTGCCGCCACGGAGGAGAACAATGAGCAGTTCTTC
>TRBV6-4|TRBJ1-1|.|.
CASEDQGINTEAFF
TGTGCCAGCGAGGATCAGGGGATTAACACTGAAGCTTTCTTT
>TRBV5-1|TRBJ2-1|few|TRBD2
CASSESPSGGYNEQFF
TGCGCCAGCAGCGAATCCCCTAGCGGGGGTTACAATGAGCAGTTCTTC
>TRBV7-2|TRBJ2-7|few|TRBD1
CASSLMPGGTGSHEQYF
TGTGCCAGCAGCTTAATGCCGGGTGGGACAGGATCCCACGAGCAGTACTTC
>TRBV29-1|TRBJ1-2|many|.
CSVEQATGSYTF
TGCAGCGTTGAACAGGCTACGGGTAGCTACACCTTC
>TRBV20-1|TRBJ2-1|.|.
CSARDAVDGLYNEQFF
TGCAGTGCTAGAGATGCGGTCGACGGCCTATACAATGAGCAGTTCTTC
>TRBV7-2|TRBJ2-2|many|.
CASSLFGNTGELFF
TGTGCCAGCAGCTTATTCGGCAACACCGGGGAGCTGTTTTTT
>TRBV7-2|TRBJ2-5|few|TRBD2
CASSLFASGTQETQYF
TGTGCCAGCAGCTTATTTGCTAGCGGGACACAAGAGACCCAGTACTTC